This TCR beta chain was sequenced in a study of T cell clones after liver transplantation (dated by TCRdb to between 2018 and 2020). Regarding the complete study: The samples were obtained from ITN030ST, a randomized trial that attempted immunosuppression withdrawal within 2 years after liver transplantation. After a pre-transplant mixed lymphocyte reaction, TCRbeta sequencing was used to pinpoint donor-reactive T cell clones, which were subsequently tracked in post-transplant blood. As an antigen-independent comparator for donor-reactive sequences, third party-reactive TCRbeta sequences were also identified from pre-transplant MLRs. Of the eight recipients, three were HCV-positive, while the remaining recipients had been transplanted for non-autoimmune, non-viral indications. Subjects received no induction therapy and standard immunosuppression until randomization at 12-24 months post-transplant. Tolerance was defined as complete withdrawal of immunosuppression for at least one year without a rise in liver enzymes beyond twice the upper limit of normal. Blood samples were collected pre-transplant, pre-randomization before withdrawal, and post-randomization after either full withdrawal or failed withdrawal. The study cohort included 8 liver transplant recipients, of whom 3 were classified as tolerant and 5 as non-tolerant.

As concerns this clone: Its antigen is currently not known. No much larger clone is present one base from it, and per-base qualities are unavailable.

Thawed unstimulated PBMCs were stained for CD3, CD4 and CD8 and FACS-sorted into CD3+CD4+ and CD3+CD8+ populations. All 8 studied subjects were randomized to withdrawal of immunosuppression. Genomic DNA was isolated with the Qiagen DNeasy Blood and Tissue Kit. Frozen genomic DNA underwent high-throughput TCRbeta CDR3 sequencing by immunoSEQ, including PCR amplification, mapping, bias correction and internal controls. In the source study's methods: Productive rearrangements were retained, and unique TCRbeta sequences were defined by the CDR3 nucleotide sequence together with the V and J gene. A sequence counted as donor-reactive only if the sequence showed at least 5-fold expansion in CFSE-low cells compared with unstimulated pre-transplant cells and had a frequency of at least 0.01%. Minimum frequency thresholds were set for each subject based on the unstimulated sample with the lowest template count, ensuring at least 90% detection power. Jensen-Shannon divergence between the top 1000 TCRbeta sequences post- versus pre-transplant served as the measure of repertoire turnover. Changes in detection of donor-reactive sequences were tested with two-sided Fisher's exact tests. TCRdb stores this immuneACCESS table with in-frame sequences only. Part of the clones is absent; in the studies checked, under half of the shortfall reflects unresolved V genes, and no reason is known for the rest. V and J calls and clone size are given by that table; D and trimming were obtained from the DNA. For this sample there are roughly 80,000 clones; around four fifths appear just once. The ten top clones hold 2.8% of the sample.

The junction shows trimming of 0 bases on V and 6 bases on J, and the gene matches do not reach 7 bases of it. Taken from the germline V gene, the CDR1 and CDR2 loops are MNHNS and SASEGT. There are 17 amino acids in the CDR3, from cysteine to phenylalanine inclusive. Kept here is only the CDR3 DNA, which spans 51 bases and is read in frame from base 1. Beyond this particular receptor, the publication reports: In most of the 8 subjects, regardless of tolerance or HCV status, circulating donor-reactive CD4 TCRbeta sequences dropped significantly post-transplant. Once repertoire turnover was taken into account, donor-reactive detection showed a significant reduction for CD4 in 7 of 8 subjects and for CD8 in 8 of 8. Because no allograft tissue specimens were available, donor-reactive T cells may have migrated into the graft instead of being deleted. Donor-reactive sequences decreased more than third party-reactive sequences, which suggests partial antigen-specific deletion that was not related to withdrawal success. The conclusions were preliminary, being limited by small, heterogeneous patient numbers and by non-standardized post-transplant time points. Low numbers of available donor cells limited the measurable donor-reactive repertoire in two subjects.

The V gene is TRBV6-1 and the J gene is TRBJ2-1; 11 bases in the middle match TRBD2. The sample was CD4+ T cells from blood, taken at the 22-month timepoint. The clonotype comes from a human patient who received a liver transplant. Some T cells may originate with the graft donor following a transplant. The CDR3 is CASSEARDTSGSNEQFF. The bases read TGTGCCAGCAGTGAAGCGAGGGATACTAGCGGGAGCAATGAGCAGTTCTTC.